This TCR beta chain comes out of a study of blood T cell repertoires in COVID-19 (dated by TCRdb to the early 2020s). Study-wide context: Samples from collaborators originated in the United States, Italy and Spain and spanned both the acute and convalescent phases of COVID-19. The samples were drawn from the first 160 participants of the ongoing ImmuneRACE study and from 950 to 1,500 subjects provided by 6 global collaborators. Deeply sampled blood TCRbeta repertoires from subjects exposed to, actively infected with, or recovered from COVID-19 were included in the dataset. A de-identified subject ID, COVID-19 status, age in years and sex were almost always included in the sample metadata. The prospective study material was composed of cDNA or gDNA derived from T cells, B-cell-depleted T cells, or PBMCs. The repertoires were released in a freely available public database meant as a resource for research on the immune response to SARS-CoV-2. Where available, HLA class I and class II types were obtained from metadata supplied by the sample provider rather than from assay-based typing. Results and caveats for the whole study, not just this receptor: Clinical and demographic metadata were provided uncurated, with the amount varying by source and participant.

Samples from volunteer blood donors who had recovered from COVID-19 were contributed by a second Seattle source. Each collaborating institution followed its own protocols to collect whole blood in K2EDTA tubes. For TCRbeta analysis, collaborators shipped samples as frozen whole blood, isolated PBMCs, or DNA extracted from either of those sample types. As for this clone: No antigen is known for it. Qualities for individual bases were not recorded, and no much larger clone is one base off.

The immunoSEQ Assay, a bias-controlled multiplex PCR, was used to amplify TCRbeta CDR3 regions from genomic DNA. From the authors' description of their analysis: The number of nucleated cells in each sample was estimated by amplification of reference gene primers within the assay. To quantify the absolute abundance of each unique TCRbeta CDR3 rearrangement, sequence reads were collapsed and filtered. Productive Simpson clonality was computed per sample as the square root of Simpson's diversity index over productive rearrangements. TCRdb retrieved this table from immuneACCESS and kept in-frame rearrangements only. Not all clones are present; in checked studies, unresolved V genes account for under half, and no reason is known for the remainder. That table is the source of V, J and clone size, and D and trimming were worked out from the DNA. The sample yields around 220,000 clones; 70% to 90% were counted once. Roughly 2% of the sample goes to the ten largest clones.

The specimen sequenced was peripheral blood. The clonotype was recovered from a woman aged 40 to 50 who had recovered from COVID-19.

CDR3 protein: CASSVGGGYSGDTQYF. The DNA sequence follows: TGTGCCAGCAGCGTAGGGGGCGGATACAGTGGGGATACGCAGTATTTT. The chain couples TRBV9 to TRBJ2-3; a weak D assignment points to TRBD1 (5 bases agree). Cut back by 0 bases and 6 bases, the V and J ends lie 17 bases apart. For CDR1 and CDR2, the germline V gene lists SGDLS and YYNGEE. Its CDR3 holds 16 amino acids, cysteine through phenylalanine. Just CDR3 DNA is preserved here, 48 bases in frame from base 1.